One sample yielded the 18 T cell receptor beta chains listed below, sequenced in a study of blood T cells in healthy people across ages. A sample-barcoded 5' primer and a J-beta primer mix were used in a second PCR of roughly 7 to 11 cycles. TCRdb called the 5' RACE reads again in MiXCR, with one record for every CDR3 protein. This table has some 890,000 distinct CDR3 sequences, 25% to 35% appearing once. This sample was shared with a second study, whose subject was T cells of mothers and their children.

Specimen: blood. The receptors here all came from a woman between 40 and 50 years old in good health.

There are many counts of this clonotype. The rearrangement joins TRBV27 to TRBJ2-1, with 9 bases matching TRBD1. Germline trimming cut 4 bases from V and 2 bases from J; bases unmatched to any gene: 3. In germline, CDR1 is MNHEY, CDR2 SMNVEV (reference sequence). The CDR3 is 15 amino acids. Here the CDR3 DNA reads TGTGCCAGCAGTTCCCGGGACAGGGCCTACAATGAGCAGTTCTTC. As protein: CASSSRDRAYNEQFF.

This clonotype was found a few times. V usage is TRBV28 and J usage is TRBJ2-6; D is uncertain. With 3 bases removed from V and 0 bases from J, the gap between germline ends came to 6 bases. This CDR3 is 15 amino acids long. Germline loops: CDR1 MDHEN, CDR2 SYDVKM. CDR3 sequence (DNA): TGTGCCAGCAGTTTCTTACGCTCTGGGGCCAACGTCCTGACTTTC. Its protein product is CASSFLRSGANVLTF. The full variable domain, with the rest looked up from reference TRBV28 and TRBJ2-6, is DVKVTQSSRYLVKRTGEKVFLECVQDMDHENMFWYRQDPGLGLRLIYFSYDVKMKEKGDIPEGYSVSREKKERFSLILESASTNQTSMYLCASSFLRSGANVLTFGAGSRLTVL.

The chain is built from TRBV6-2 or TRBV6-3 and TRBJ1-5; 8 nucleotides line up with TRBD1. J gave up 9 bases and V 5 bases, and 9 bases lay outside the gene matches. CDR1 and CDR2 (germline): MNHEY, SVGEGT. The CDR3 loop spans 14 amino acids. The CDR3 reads CASSPDRGLTPQHF. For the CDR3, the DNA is TGTGCCAGCAGTCCCGACAGGGGTCTCACGCCCCAGCATTTT.

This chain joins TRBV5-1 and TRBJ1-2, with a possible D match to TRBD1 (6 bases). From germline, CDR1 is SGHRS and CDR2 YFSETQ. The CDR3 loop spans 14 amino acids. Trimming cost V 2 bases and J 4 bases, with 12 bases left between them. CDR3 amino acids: CASSFDRSAYGYTF. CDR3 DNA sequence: TGCGCCAGCAGCTTCGACAGGAGTGCCTATGGCTACACCTTC. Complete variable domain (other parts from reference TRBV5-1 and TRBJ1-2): KAGVTQTPRYLIKTRGQQVTLSCSPISGHRSVSWYQQTPGQGLQFLFEYFSETQRNKGNFPGRFSGRQFSNSRSEMNVSTLELGDSALYLCASSFDRSAYGYTFGSGTRLTVV.

Here the CDR3 reads CATSRDRRGGETQYF. The CDR3 nucleotides are TGTGCCACCAGCAGAGATCGGCGGGGTGGGGAGACCCAGTACTTC. The rearrangement uses TRBV15 and TRBJ2-5; possible D gene TRBD2, 6 bases. This CDR3 has 15 residues. V dropped 0 bases and J dropped 5 bases, with 13 bases sitting between them. Germline V lookup: CDR1 LNHNV, CDR2 YYDKDF (reference sequence).

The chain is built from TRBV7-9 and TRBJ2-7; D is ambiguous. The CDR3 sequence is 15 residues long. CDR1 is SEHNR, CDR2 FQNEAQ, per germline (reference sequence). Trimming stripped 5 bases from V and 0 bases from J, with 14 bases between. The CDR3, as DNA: TGTGCCAGCAGCCTCTCGGAGCAGAGCTCCTACGAGCAGTACTTC. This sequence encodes CASSLSEQSSYEQYF.

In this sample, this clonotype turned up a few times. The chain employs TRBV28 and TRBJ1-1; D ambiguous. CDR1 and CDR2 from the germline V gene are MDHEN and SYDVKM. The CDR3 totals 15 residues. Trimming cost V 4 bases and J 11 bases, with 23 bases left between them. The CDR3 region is CASSSNSLLSVRAFF. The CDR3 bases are TGTGCCAGCAGTTCCAATTCCCTTCTTTCCGTAAGGGCTTTCTTT.

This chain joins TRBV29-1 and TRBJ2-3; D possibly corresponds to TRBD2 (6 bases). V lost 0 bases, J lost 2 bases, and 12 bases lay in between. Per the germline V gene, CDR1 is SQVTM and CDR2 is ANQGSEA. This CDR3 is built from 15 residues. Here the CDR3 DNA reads TGCAGCGTTGAAGATTTCGCGGGGAACACAGATACGCAGTATTTT. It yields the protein CSVEDFAGNTDTQYF.

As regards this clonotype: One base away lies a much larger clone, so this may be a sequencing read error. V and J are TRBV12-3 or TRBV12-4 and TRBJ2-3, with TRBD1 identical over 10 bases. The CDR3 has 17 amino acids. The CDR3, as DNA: TGTGCCGGCAGTCCCCTCGGGACAGGGGCCACCGTGGATACGCAGTATTTT. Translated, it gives CAGSPLGTGATVDTQYF.

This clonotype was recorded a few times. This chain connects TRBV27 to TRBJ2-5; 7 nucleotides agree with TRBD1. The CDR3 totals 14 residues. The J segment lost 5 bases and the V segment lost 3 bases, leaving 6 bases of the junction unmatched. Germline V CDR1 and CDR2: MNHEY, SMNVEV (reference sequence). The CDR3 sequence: CASSFPGQLETQYF. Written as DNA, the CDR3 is TGTGCCAGCAGTTTCCCGGGACAGTTGGAGACCCAGTACTTC.

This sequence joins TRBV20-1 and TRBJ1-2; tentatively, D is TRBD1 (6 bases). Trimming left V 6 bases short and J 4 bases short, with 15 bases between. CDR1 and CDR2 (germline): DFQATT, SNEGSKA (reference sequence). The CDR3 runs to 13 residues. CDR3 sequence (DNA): TGCAGTGCCATCCAGGGGTTTGGCTATGGCTACACCTTC. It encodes CSAIQGFGYGYTF.

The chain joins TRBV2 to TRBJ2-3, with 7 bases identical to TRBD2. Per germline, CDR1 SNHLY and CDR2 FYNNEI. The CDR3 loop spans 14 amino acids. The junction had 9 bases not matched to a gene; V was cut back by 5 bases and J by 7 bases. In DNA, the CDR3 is TGTGCCAGCAGTCCACGGGACTATTTAAATACGCAGTATTTT. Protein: CASSPRDYLNTQYF.

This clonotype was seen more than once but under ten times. This chain's CDR3 is CASSLARGGYTF. The CDR3 nucleotides read TGTGCCAGCAGCTTAGCGAGGGGTGGCTACACCTTC. This chain joins TRBV7-9 and TRBJ1-2, with TRBD1 as a possible D gene (5 bases). V was clipped by 0 bases and J by 7 bases, with 6 bases between them. This CDR3 comprises 12 residues. Germline V lookup: CDR1 SEHNR, CDR2 FQNEAQ (reference sequence).

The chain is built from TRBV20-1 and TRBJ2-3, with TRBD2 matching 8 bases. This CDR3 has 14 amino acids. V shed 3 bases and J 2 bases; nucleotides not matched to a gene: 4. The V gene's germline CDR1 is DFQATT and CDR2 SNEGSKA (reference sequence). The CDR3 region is CSARRGAVTDTQYF. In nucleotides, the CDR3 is TGCAGTGCTAGGCGGGGGGCCGTCACAGATACGCAGTATTTT.

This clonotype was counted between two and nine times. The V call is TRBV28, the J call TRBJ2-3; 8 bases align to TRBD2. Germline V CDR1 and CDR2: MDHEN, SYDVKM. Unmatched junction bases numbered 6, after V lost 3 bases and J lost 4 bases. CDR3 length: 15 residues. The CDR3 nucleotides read TGTGCCAGCAGTTTTCAGCGGGGGATTCCAGATACGCAGTATTTT. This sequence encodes CASSFQRGIPDTQYF.

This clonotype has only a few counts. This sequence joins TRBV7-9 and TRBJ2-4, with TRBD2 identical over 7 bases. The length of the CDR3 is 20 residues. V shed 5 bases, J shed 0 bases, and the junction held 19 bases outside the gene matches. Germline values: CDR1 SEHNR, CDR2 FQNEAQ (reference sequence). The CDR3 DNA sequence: TGTGCCAGCAGCCCCTCAAGCGGGACCGAGGGCAGACTAGCCAAAAACATTCAGTACTTC. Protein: CASSPSSGTEGRLAKNIQYF. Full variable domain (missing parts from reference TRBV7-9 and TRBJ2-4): DTGVSQNPRHKITKRGQNVTFRCDPISEHNRLYWYRQTLGQGPEFLTYFQNEAQLEKSRLLSDRFSAERPKGSFSTLEIQRTEQGDSAMYLCASSPSSGTEGRLAKNIQYFGAGTRLSVL.

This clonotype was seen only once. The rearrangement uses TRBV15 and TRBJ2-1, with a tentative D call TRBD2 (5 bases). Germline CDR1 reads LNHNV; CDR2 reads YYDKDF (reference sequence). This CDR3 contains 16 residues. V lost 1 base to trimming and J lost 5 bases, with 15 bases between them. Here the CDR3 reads CATSRAVTNGDNEQFF. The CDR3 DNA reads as TGTGCCACCAGCAGAGCTGTAACTAACGGGGACAATGAGCAGTTCTTC. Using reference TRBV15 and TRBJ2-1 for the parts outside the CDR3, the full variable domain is DAMVIQNPRYQVTQFGKPVTLSCSQTLNHNVMYWYQQKSSQAPKLLFHYYDKDFNNEADTPDNFQSRRPNTSFCFLDIRSPGLGDTAMYLCATSRAVTNGDNEQFFGPGTRLTVL.

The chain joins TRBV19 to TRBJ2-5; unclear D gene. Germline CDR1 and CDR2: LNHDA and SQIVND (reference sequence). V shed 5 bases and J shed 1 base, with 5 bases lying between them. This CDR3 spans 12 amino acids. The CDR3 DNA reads TGTGCCAGTAGTGCGATCCAAGAGACCCAGTACTTC. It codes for CASSAIQETQYF.